This T cell receptor (beta chain) was sequenced in a study of CD8 T cells in ankylosing spondylitis. Germline V lookup: CDR1 KGHSH, CDR2 LQKENI. V gave up 9 bases and J gave up 7 bases, with 16 bases separating them. The CDR3 contains 13 residues. At least ten counts were recorded for this clonotype. In TCRdb, the 5' RACE reads were re-called with MiXCR into one record per CDR3 protein. The table shows roughly 150,000 distinct CDR3 sequences, with about 7.3% occurring only once. This sequence was found in a female donor with ankylosing spondylitis or in good health (not recorded which). This chain uses TRBV18 with TRBJ1-5; D gene unclear. The specimen was blood, either unsorted or a sorted T cell fraction (not recorded which). The CDR3 is CASNMEYIQPQHF. CDR3 DNA: TGTGCCAGTAATATGGAGTACATCCAGCCCCAGCATTTT.